These 19 T cell receptor beta chains came from one sample sequenced in a study of blood T cell repertoires in COVID-19 (dated by TCRdb to the early 2020s). The protocol used for the library was the immunoSEQ multiplex PCR assay. As stored in TCRdb, this immuneACCESS dataset retains in-frame rearrangements with V and J assigned. A fraction of the clones does not appear; measured against another copy, unresolved V genes explain less than half of the discrepancy, and the remainder lacks a known reason. The sample table shows 150,000 to 200,000 clones, and around 87% are seen once. The ten biggest clones cover about an eighth of the sample. Sequencing was carried out using peripheral blood. All receptors come from a woman aged 70-85 years with COVID-19, enrolled during active disease.

The chain carries TRBV19 and TRBJ1-1; no clear D gene. Deletions cut 2 bases from V and 0 bases from J, with 7 bases between. The CDR3 has 14 amino acids. The germline gives CDR1 LNHDA, CDR2 SQIVND (reference sequence). In DNA, the CDR3 is TGTGCCAGTAGTATAAATAGATTGAACACTGAAGCTTTCTTT. Encoded protein: CASSINRLNTEAFF.

The chain has TRBV7-2 and TRBJ2-7; TRBD2 matches at 9 bases. Trimming removed 1 base from V and 3 bases from J; junction bases left unmatched: 4. The CDR3 has 15 amino acids. Germline values: CDR1 SGHTA, CDR2 FQGNSA. The CDR3 DNA reads TGTGCCAGCAGCTTAGGTAGCGGGAGAAGCTACGAGCAGTACTTC. It yields the protein CASSLGSGRSYEQYF.

The gene calls are TRBV29-1 and TRBJ1-1, with D possibly matching TRBD1 (6 bases). The length of the CDR3 is 13 residues. Germline lookup yields CDR1 SQVTM and CDR2 ANQGSEA. V was trimmed by 2 bases and J by 5 bases, leaving 12 bases between them. The CDR3 reads CSVERQDGTEAFF. CDR3 in DNA: TGCAGCGTTGAAAGACAGGATGGTACTGAAGCTTTCTTT. Complete variable domain (other parts from reference TRBV29-1 and TRBJ1-1): SAVISQKPSRDICQRGTSLTIQCQVDSQVTMMFWYRQQPGQSLTLIATANQGSEATYESGFVIDKFPISRPNLTFSTLTVSNMSPEDSSIYLCSVERQDGTEAFFGQGTRLTVV.

The chain is built from TRBV11-3 and TRBJ2-2; TRBD1 matches at 11 bases. The CDR3 sequence is 15 residues long. Germline values: CDR1 SGHNT, CDR2 YENEEA. The V segment lost 3 bases and the J segment 8 bases; nucleotides outside the gene matches: 5. This CDR3 is CASSFVGQGAGELFF. CDR3 DNA sequence: TGTGCCAGCAGCTTTGTAGGACAGGGGGCTGGGGAGCTGTTTTTT. The full variable domain, completed using reference TRBV11-3 and TRBJ2-2, is EAGVVQSPRYKIIEKKQPVAFWCNPISGHNTLYWYLQNLGQGPELLIRYENEEAVDDSQLPKDRFSAERLKGVDSTLKIQPAELGDSAVYLCASSFVGQGAGELFFGEGSRLTVL.

The J gene is TRBJ2-1, the V gene TRBV19; maybe TRBD2 (6 bases). The length of the CDR3 is 17 residues. CDR1 LNHDA and CDR2 SQIVND come from the germline V gene (reference sequence). Trimming took off 3 bases at V and 7 bases at J, with 22 bases between the two ends. CDR3 DNA sequence: TGTGCCAGTAGTATCGGCTCCGGGGCGGGAACCTGGAATGAGCAGTTCTTC. As protein: CASSIGSGAGTWNEQFF. Using reference TRBV19 and TRBJ2-1 for the parts outside the CDR3, the full variable domain is DGGITQSPKYLFRKEGQNVTLSCEQNLNHDAMYWYRQDPGQGLRLIYYSQIVNDFQKGDIAEGYSVSREKKESFPLTVTSAQKNPTAFYLCASSIGSGAGTWNEQFFGPGTRLTVL.

The chain employs TRBV27 and TRBJ2-1; 7 positions match TRBD2. This CDR3 is built from 16 residues. The V and J ends lost 3 bases and 0 bases, in that order; junction bases with no gene match: 5. CDR1 is MNHEY, CDR2 SMNVEV, per germline (reference sequence). In nucleotides, the CDR3 is TGTGCCAGCAGTTTTATTGGCGGGAGCTCCTACAATGAGCAGTTCTTC. As protein: CASSFIGGSSYNEQFF.

This chain connects TRBV9 to TRBJ1-2; weak D call: TRBD1 (6 bases). CDR1 SGDLS and CDR2 YYNGEE come from the germline V gene. This CDR3 spans 15 amino acids. V was pared by 3 bases and J by 4 bases, with 16 bases between. CDR3 region: CASSATGPPAYGYTF. For the CDR3, the DNA is TGTGCCAGCAGCGCCACAGGGCCCCCAGCCTATGGCTACACCTTC. The full variable domain, rest sourced from reference TRBV9 and TRBJ1-2, is DSGVTQTPKHLITATGQRVTLRCSPRSGDLSVYWYQQSLDQGLQFLIQYYNGEERAKGNILERFSAQQFPDLHSELNLSSLELGDSALYFCASSATGPPAYGYTFGSGTRLTVV.

The chain has TRBV7-2 and TRBJ1-5; 7 nucleotides match TRBD1. This CDR3 has 13 amino acids. The V and J ends lost 5 bases and 7 bases, in that order; junction bases with no gene match: 5. Germline-derived CDR1 and CDR2 are SGHTA and FQGNSA. CDR3: CASSQQGIQPQHF. CDR3 sequence (DNA): TGTGCCAGCAGCCAACAGGGGATCCAGCCCCAGCATTTT.

The genes are TRBV30 and TRBJ1-1, with 7 bases matching TRBD1. Per the germline V gene, CDR1 is GTSNPN and CDR2 is SVGIG (reference sequence). V lost 5 bases and J lost 5; bases outside the gene matches: 8. CDR3 length: 13 residues. The CDR3 here is CAWGRTGGTEAFF. CDR3 nucleotide sequence: TGTGCCTGGGGGAGGACAGGAGGGACTGAAGCTTTCTTT.

The J gene is TRBJ1-6, the V gene TRBV30; 10 bases are a match to TRBD1. The germline V gene has CDR1 GTSNPN and CDR2 SVGIG (reference sequence). The CDR3 loop spans 14 amino acids. The J segment lost 13 bases and the V segment lost 5 bases, leaving 11 bases of the junction unmatched. This CDR3 reads CAWGQGQGGFPLHF. The CDR3 DNA sequence: TGTGCCTGGGGGCAAGGACAGGGGGGGTTCCCCCTCCACTTT.

Points on this clone: In the same sample, other DNA sequences code for this CDR3. This chain connects TRBV4-1 to TRBJ1-1, with D perhaps matching TRBD1 (5 bases). Looked up from germline, CDR1 is MGHRA and CDR2 is YSYEKL. Trimming removed 0 bases from V and 3 bases from J, with 8 bases in between. This CDR3 has 14 residues. CDR3 protein: CASSQDLQDTEAFF. For the CDR3, the DNA is TGCGCCAGCAGCCAAGATTTACAGGACACTGAAGCTTTCTTT.

V usage is TRBV19 and J usage is TRBJ2-7; 7 bases fit TRBD2. CDR3 size: 15 residues. V shed 5 bases, J shed 0 bases, and the junction held 7 bases outside the gene matches. Germline CDR1 is LNHDA and CDR2 is SQIVND (reference sequence). CDR3 sequence: CASSSRTRISYEQYF. The CDR3 coding sequence is TGTGCCAGTAGTTCCCGGACTAGGATCTCCTACGAGCAGTACTTC.

The rearrangement joins TRBV11-2 to TRBJ1-4; TRBD1 might be the D (5 bases). The V gene lost 5 bases and the J gene lost 8 bases, with 18 bases spanning the gap. CDR1 and CDR2 (germline): SGHAT, FQNNGV. CDR3 length: 15 residues. CDR3 amino acids: CASSPKRGVQEKLFF. The DNA for the CDR3 is TGTGCCAGCAGCCCGAAGCGGGGGGTTCAGGAAAAACTGTTTTTT.

This chain uses TRBV29-1 with TRBJ1-2; unclear D gene. Trimming removed 4 bases from V and 1 base from J, with 4 bases in between. This CDR3 has 11 residues. Germline V gene lookup returns CDR1 SQVTM and CDR2 ANQGSEA. CDR3 sequence: CSVAYNYGYTF. The CDR3 DNA sequence: TGCAGCGTTGCTTATAACTATGGCTACACCTTC.

The V gene is TRBV7-9, the J gene TRBJ2-5; 13 bases are a match to TRBD2. Germline V gene data show CDR1 as SEHNR and CDR2 as FQNEAQ (reference sequence). The CDR3 is made up of 15 amino acids. Trimming removed 5 bases from V and 5 bases from J; junction bases left unmatched: 5. In DNA, the CDR3 is TGTGCCAGCAGCCGCGGGACTAGCGGGATGGAGACCCAGTACTTC. Its protein product is CASSRGTSGMETQYF.

The table lists this clone with a count of one. The chain links TRBV28 to TRBJ1-1, with 8 bases aligning to TRBD1. In germline, CDR1 is MDHEN, CDR2 SYDVKM. The CDR3 is 16 residues long. With V trimmed by 5 bases and J by 1 base, 9 bases remained unmatched. The CDR3 protein is CASSPPGQASNTEAFF. In DNA form, the CDR3 reads TGTGCCAGCAGTCCACCGGGACAGGCGTCGAACACTGAAGCTTTCTTT.

The chain is built from TRBV1 and TRBJ1-1; the table's TRBD1 call for D was not verified on the DNA. TRBV1 is a pseudogene segment. This CDR3 has 18 amino acids. CDR3 sequence reads: CTSSPPGDRARSRPEAFF. CDR3 nucleotide sequence: TGCACCAGCAGCCCGCCTGGAGACAGGGCCCGGAGTCGACCTGAAGCTTTCTTT.

This clone occurred once. The J gene is TRBJ2-5, the V gene TRBV5-4; no clear D gene. Germline CDR1 and CDR2: SGHNT and YYREEE (reference sequence). The CDR3 is 15 amino acids. Trimming pared 2 bases from V and 2 bases from J, leaving 13 bases between. The CDR3 nucleotides read TGTGCCAGCAGCTTTACTGTAACTCAACAAGAGACCCAGTACTTC. This translates into CASSFTVTQQETQYF.

This clone was observed a single time. J is TRBJ1-2 and V is TRBV29-1; 7 bases match TRBD1. Trimming took 2 bases from V and 4 from J; bases not matched to a gene: 7. The CDR3 totals 14 residues. Germline CDR1 SQVTM, CDR2 ANQGSEA. The CDR3 DNA reads as TGCAGCGTTGAAAACCCGACAGGGAGCTATGGCTACACCTTC. It yields the protein CSVENPTGSYGYTF.